The rows below give T cell receptor beta chains drawn from one sample of a study of cytomegalovirus exposure and HLA in healthy donors. Data came from immunoSEQ multiplex PCR; TCRdb stores just in-frame clones and leaves some out. This sample carries some 68,000 clones, roughly 96% of them seen once, and the ten largest clones take approximately 2.5%. Input material: PBMCs. These receptors originate from a man aged 18 to 30 in good health and CMV-seronegative. CDR3s include the opening cysteine and the closing phenylalanine or tryptophan. D genes are given only for firm matches. Clone sizes are given selectively: once, few, many, or a class where the clone is expanded.

d_call: TRBD1
j_call: TRBJ2-6
v_call: TRBV9
clone_size: .
cdr3_aa: CASSTPRQQGAPGANVLTF
cdr3_nt: TGTGCCAGCAGCACCCCCAGGCAACAGGGGGCGCCCGGGGCCAACGTCCTGACTTTC

d_call: TRBD2
j_call: TRBJ2-1
v_call: TRBV27
clone_size: .
cdr3_aa: CASRSGRDNNEQFF
cdr3_nt: TGTGCCAGCAGAAGCGGGAGAGACAACAATGAGCAGTTCTTC

d_call: TRBD2
j_call: TRBJ2-3
v_call: TRBV10-3
clone_size: once
cdr3_aa: CAISGLAGTTDTQYF
cdr3_nt: TGTGCCATCAGCGGACTAGCGGGAACCACAGATACGCAGTATTTT

d_call: TRBD1
j_call: TRBJ1-2
v_call: TRBV6-6
clone_size: .
cdr3_aa: CASSLTGGTYGYTF
cdr3_nt: TGTGCCAGCAGTTTAACAGGGGGAACCTATGGCTACACCTTC

d_call: .
j_call: TRBJ2-1
v_call: TRBV6-1
clone_size: .
cdr3_aa: CASSEYLVVNSYNEQFF
cdr3_nt: TGTGCCAGCAGTGAGTATCTAGTTGTAAACTCCTACAATGAGCAGTTCTTC

d_call: TRBD1
j_call: TRBJ1-1
v_call: TRBV7-8
clone_size: .
cdr3_aa: CASSPGGDLDTEAFF
cdr3_nt: TGTGCCAGCAGCCCAGGGGGCGATCTGGACACTGAAGCTTTCTTT

d_call: TRBD2
j_call: TRBJ2-2
v_call: TRBV2
clone_size: .
cdr3_aa: CASSEARLANTGELFF
cdr3_nt: TGTGCCAGCAGTGAAGCGAGACTAGCCAACACCGGGGAGCTGTTTTTT

d_call: TRBD2
j_call: TRBJ2-7
v_call: TRBV15
clone_size: .
cdr3_aa: CATSRVGGSGEQYF
cdr3_nt: TGTGCCACCAGCAGAGTAGGCGGGAGCGGCGAGCAGTACTTC

d_call: .
j_call: TRBJ1-1
v_call: TRBV4-1
clone_size: .
cdr3_aa: CASSQEWRSEAFF
cdr3_nt: TGCGCCAGCAGCCAAGAGTGGAGGAGTGAAGCTTTCTTT

d_call: TRBD2
j_call: TRBJ2-2
v_call: TRBV7-9
clone_size: .
cdr3_aa: CASSPPGLPNTGELFF
cdr3_nt: TGTGCCAGCAGCCCCCCGGGACTACCGAACACCGGGGAGCTGTTTTTT

d_call: .
j_call: TRBJ1-1
v_call: TRBV7-9
clone_size: .
cdr3_aa: CASSTRHVNTEAFF
cdr3_nt: TGTGCCAGCAGCACTCGACACGTCAACACTGAAGCTTTCTTT

d_call: TRBD1
j_call: TRBJ2-1
v_call: TRBV19
clone_size: .
cdr3_aa: CASARGQDLNEQFF
cdr3_nt: TGTGCCAGCGCCAGGGGGCAAGACTTGAATGAGCAGTTCTTC

d_call: .
j_call: TRBJ1-1
v_call: TRBV2
clone_size: .
cdr3_aa: CAAKSGGTEAFF
cdr3_nt: TGTGCCGCAAAAAGCGGGGGCACTGAAGCTTTCTTT

d_call: .
j_call: TRBJ2-1
v_call: TRBV28
clone_size: .
cdr3_aa: CASSTGLFYEQFF
cdr3_nt: TGTGCCAGCAGCACAGGTCTATTTTATGAGCAGTTCTTC

d_call: .
j_call: TRBJ2-1
v_call: TRBV7-8
clone_size: .
cdr3_aa: CASSLLGKEQFF
cdr3_nt: TGTGCCAGCAGCCTACTAGGAAAGGAGCAGTTCTTC

d_call: TRBD1
j_call: TRBJ1-3
v_call: TRBV10-2
clone_size: .
cdr3_aa: CASSLVTGGTSGNTIYF
cdr3_nt: TGCGCCAGCAGTCTCGTTACAGGGGGGACCTCTGGAAACACCATATATTTT

d_call: .
j_call: TRBJ1-5
v_call: TRBV6-1
clone_size: .
cdr3_aa: CASSERRTVQPQHF
cdr3_nt: TGTGCCAGCAGTGAACGCCGGACAGTTCAGCCCCAGCATTTT

d_call: .
j_call: TRBJ1-1
v_call: TRBV5-4
clone_size: once
cdr3_aa: CASSLITGRAEAFF
cdr3_nt: TGTGCCAGCAGCCTCATTACAGGGAGGGCTGAAGCTTTCTTT

d_call: .
j_call: TRBJ2-1
v_call: TRBV30
clone_size: .
cdr3_aa: CAWSTGQRTYNEQFF
cdr3_nt: TGTGCCTGGAGTACCGGACAGCGAACCTACAATGAGCAGTTCTTC

d_call: .
j_call: TRBJ2-2
v_call: TRBV19
clone_size: once
cdr3_aa: CASRQLANTGELFF
cdr3_nt: TGTGCCAGTAGGCAACTAGCGAACACCGGGGAGCTGTTTTTT

d_call: TRBD1
j_call: TRBJ1-4
v_call: TRBV2
clone_size: .
cdr3_aa: CASSAGQGPGEKLFF
cdr3_nt: TGTGCCAGCAGTGCCGGACAGGGGCCGGGTGAAAAACTGTTTTTT

d_call: .
j_call: TRBJ2-5
v_call: TRBV10-1
clone_size: .
cdr3_aa: CASSEGRGETQYF
cdr3_nt: TGCGCCAGCAGTGAGGGTAGGGGTGAGACCCAGTACTTC

d_call: .
j_call: TRBJ1-2
v_call: TRBV25-1
clone_size: .
cdr3_aa: CASRGASYGYTF
cdr3_nt: TGTGCCAGCAGGGGGGCGAGTTATGGCTACACCTTC

d_call: TRBD1
j_call: TRBJ1-6
v_call: TRBV5-4
clone_size: .
cdr3_aa: CASRSTGGADSPLHF
cdr3_nt: TGTGCCAGCAGATCCACAGGGGGCGCGGATTCACCCCTCCACTTT

d_call: .
j_call: TRBJ2-7
v_call: TRBV11-3
clone_size: .
cdr3_aa: CASSPADGYYEQYF
cdr3_nt: TGTGCCAGCAGCCCAGCGGACGGCTACTACGAGCAGTACTTC

d_call: .
j_call: TRBJ2-5
v_call: TRBV18
clone_size: .
cdr3_aa: CASSPRGGSQETQYF
cdr3_nt: TGTGCCAGCTCACCGCGCGGAGGGTCCCAAGAGACCCAGTACTTC

d_call: .
j_call: TRBJ1-2
v_call: TRBV7-8
clone_size: .
cdr3_aa: CASSLAEGTGYTF
cdr3_nt: TGTGCCAGCAGCTTAGCGGAGGGGACTGGCTACACCTTC

d_call: TRBD1
j_call: TRBJ1-1
v_call: TRBV4-1
clone_size: .
cdr3_aa: CASSHRGYDTEAFF
cdr3_nt: TGCGCCAGCAGCCACAGGGGGTATGACACTGAAGCTTTCTTT

d_call: TRBD1
j_call: TRBJ1-5
v_call: TRBV29-1
clone_size: .
cdr3_aa: CSVAGTENQPQHF
cdr3_nt: TGCAGCGTCGCCGGGACAGAAAATCAGCCCCAGCATTTT

d_call: TRBD1
j_call: TRBJ2-2
v_call: TRBV19
clone_size: .
cdr3_aa: CASSTRDSLSPGELFF
cdr3_nt: TGTGCCAGTAGTACCCGGGACAGTCTGTCTCCCGGGGAGCTGTTTTTT

d_call: .
j_call: TRBJ1-1
v_call: TRBV11-2
clone_size: .
cdr3_aa: CASSRLENAEAFF
cdr3_nt: TGTGCCAGCAGCCGTCTCGAGAATGCTGAAGCTTTCTTT

d_call: .
j_call: TRBJ2-4
v_call: TRBV5-4
clone_size: .
cdr3_aa: CASSPWGETRIQYF
cdr3_nt: TGTGCCAGCAGCCCCTGGGGCGAAACCCGGATTCAGTACTTC

d_call: TRBD2
j_call: TRBJ2-5
v_call: TRBV9
clone_size: .
cdr3_aa: CASSVGTSWETQYF
cdr3_nt: TGTGCCAGCAGCGTAGGGACTAGCTGGGAGACCCAGTACTTC

d_call: TRBD1
j_call: TRBJ2-7
v_call: TRBV14
clone_size: .
cdr3_aa: CASSQETGRYEQYF
cdr3_nt: TGTGCCAGCAGCCAAGAGACAGGGCGCTACGAGCAGTACTTC

d_call: TRBD2
j_call: TRBJ2-5
v_call: TRBV9
clone_size: .
cdr3_aa: CASSPGLAGAETQYF
cdr3_nt: TGTGCCAGCAGCCCGGGACTAGCGGGAGCAGAGACCCAGTACTTC

d_call: .
j_call: TRBJ1-3
v_call: TRBV10-3
clone_size: .
cdr3_aa: CAISERQAQGSGNTIYF
cdr3_nt: TGTGCCATCAGTGAAAGACAGGCCCAGGGCTCTGGAAACACCATATATTTT

d_call: .
j_call: TRBJ2-7
v_call: TRBV6-5
clone_size: .
cdr3_aa: CASSLDARVSYEQYF
cdr3_nt: TGTGCCAGCAGTCTCGATGCGCGGGTATCCTACGAGCAGTACTTC

d_call: TRBD1
j_call: TRBJ2-7
v_call: TRBV11-2
clone_size: .
cdr3_aa: CASSSQGYEQYF
cdr3_nt: TGTGCCAGCAGCTCACAGGGGTACGAGCAGTACTTC

d_call: TRBD1
j_call: TRBJ2-7
v_call: TRBV19
clone_size: .
cdr3_aa: CASSHNPLGGLISYEQYF
cdr3_nt: TGTGCCAGTAGCCATAACCCCCTAGGGGGCCTAATCTCCTACGAGCAGTACTTC

d_call: .
j_call: TRBJ1-1
v_call: TRBV7-2
clone_size: .
cdr3_aa: CASSLTRGEAFF
cdr3_nt: TGTGCCAGCAGCTTGACTCGGGGTGAAGCTTTCTTT

d_call: TRBD1
j_call: TRBJ1-2
v_call: TRBV4-1
clone_size: .
cdr3_aa: CASSQEGQPYGYTF
cdr3_nt: TGCGCCAGCAGCCAAGAGGGACAGCCTTATGGCTACACCTTC

d_call: .
j_call: TRBJ2-5
v_call: TRBV27
clone_size: .
cdr3_aa: CASSLDRNQETQYF
cdr3_nt: TGTGCCAGCAGTTTAGACAGAAACCAAGAGACCCAGTACTTC

d_call: TRBD1
j_call: TRBJ1-3
v_call: TRBV4-1
clone_size: .
cdr3_aa: CASSQDWGQGTNTIYF
cdr3_nt: TGCGCCAGCAGCCAAGATTGGGGACAGGGGACAAACACCATATATTTT

d_call: .
j_call: TRBJ2-7
v_call: TRBV6-5
clone_size: .
cdr3_aa: CASSYSLSSYEQYF
cdr3_nt: TGTGCCAGCAGTTACTCTCTCAGCTCCTACGAGCAGTACTTC

d_call: TRBD1
j_call: TRBJ2-1
v_call: TRBV5-6
clone_size: .
cdr3_aa: CASSTGQGPYNEQFF
cdr3_nt: TGTGCCAGCAGCACTGGACAGGGGCCCTACAATGAGCAGTTCTTC

d_call: TRBD2
j_call: TRBJ2-1
v_call: TRBV30
clone_size: .
cdr3_aa: CAWNKREMIYNEQFF
cdr3_nt: TGTGCCTGGAATAAGCGGGAGATGATCTACAATGAGCAGTTCTTC

d_call: TRBD2
j_call: TRBJ2-2
v_call: TRBV30
clone_size: .
cdr3_aa: CAWSGGLAGGGELFF
cdr3_nt: TGTGCCTGGAGTGGAGGACTAGCGGGAGGCGGGGAGCTGTTTTTT

d_call: .
j_call: TRBJ1-5
v_call: TRBV19
clone_size: .
cdr3_aa: CASSMIGVGNQPQHF
cdr3_nt: TGTGCCAGTAGTATGATAGGGGTCGGGAATCAGCCCCAGCATTTT

d_call: .
j_call: TRBJ2-7
v_call: TRBV10-2
clone_size: .
cdr3_aa: CASTEGTLSYEQYF
cdr3_nt: TGCGCCAGCACCGAGGGGACTCTCTCCTACGAGCAGTACTTC

d_call: .
j_call: TRBJ2-1
v_call: TRBV29-1
clone_size: .
cdr3_aa: CSAGLNEQFF
cdr3_nt: TGCAGCGCCGGACTTAATGAGCAGTTCTTC

d_call: .
j_call: TRBJ2-5
v_call: TRBV30
clone_size: .
cdr3_aa: CASAAGKYQETQYF
cdr3_nt: TGTGCCTCTGCTGCGGGCAAGTACCAAGAGACCCAGTACTTC

d_call: TRBD1
j_call: TRBJ2-7
v_call: TRBV9
clone_size: .
cdr3_aa: CASSPQQGNYEQYF
cdr3_nt: TGTGCCAGCAGCCCACAACAGGGGAACTACGAGCAGTACTTC

d_call: TRBD2
j_call: TRBJ2-2
v_call: TRBV12-5
clone_size: .
cdr3_aa: CASGLELAGAGELFF
cdr3_nt: TGTGCTAGTGGTTTGGAATTAGCGGGAGCTGGGGAGCTGTTTTTT

d_call: .
j_call: TRBJ2-3
v_call: TRBV5-1
clone_size: .
cdr3_aa: CASSLTGLSTDTQYF
cdr3_nt: TGCGCCAGCAGCTTGACAGGCTTGAGCACAGATACGCAGTATTTT

d_call: TRBD1
j_call: TRBJ2-5
v_call: TRBV18
clone_size: .
cdr3_aa: CASSGTGISGETQYF
cdr3_nt: TGTGCCAGCTCTGGGACAGGGATATCGGGTGAGACCCAGTACTTC

d_call: .
j_call: TRBJ1-3
v_call: TRBV28
clone_size: .
cdr3_aa: CASSPAGAGAISSGNTIYF
cdr3_nt: TGTGCCAGCAGCCCCGCGGGAGCGGGGGCCATTAGCTCTGGAAACACCATATATTTT

d_call: .
j_call: TRBJ1-2
v_call: TRBV29-1
clone_size: .
cdr3_aa: CSVEGTGANYGYTF
cdr3_nt: TGCAGCGTTGAAGGGACGGGAGCTAACTATGGCTACACCTTC